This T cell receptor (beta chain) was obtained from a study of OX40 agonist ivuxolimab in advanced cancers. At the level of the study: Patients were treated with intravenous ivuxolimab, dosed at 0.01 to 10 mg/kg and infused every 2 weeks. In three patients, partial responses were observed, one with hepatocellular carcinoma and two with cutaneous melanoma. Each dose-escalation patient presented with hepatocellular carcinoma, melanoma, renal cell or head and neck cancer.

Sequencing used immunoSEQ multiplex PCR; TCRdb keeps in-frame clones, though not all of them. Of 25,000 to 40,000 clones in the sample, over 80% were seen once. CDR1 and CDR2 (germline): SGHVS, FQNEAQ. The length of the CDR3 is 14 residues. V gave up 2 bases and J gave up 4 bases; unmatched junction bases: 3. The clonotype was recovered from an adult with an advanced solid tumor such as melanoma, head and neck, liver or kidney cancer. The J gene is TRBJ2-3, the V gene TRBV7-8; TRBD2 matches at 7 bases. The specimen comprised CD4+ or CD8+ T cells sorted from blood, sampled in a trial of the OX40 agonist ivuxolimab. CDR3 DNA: TGTGCCAGCAGCTTATCAGCGGGACCAGATACGCAGTATTTT. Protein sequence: CASSLSAGPDTQYF.